The 9 T cell receptor beta chains given below trace back to one sample, sequenced in a study of response to subunit inactivated influenza vaccine. TCRdb re-derived calls from the RT-PCR reads in MiXCR, one entry per CDR3 protein. Of 250,000 to 350,000 distinct CDR3 sequences listed, roughly 22% are singletons. Specimen: PBMCs from blood, collected about 20 months after vaccination. These receptors were obtained from a man aged 50-75 years who received an inactivated influenza vaccine.

This clonotype has just a few counts. The genes are TRBV11-3 and TRBJ2-2; unclear D gene. V was pared by 7 bases and J by 5 bases, with 8 bases between. CDR1 SGHNT and CDR2 YENEEA come from the germline V gene. The CDR3 is made up of 12 amino acids. Here the CDR3 reads CASNRGTGELFF. The DNA for the CDR3 is TGTGCCAGCAACCGAGGAACCGGGGAGCTGTTTTTT.

The chain is built from TRBV15 and TRBJ1-1; D gene unclear. This CDR3 spans 14 amino acids. Germline CDR1 is LNHNV and CDR2 is YYDKDF (reference sequence). V was shortened by 3 bases and J by 1 base, with 9 bases between the two germline ends. CDR3 in DNA: TGTGCCACCAGCAGTGCCAGGAGGAACACTGAAGCTTTCTTT. This codes for CATSSARRNTEAFF.

This sequence joins TRBV7-9 and TRBJ2-1, with a possible D match to TRBD1 (6 bases). This CDR3 is built from 14 residues. The V end was cut by 4 bases, the J end by 4 bases, with 11 bases between. Germline loops: CDR1 SEHNR, CDR2 FQNEAQ (reference sequence). The CDR3 DNA follows: TGTGCCAGCAGCTCATACAGGGTTTACAATGAGCAGTTCTTC. Translation: CASSSYRVYNEQFF.

V is TRBV7-2 and J is TRBJ2-2, with TRBD1 identical over 8 bases. Germline V gene data show CDR1 as SGHTA and CDR2 as FQGNSA. After removal of 5 bases from V and 3 bases from J, the junction contained 5 bases not matched to a gene. CDR3 length equals 15 residues. The CDR3 DNA is TGTGCCAGCAGCACTCGACAGGGGTACACCGGGGAGCTGTTTTTT. Encoded protein: CASSTRQGYTGELFF.

This clonotype was counted at least ten times. J is TRBJ1-2 and V is TRBV7-8; weak D call: TRBD1 (5 bases). There are 15 residues in the CDR3. The V end lost 5 bases, the J end lost 3 bases, and 16 bases lay between the germline ends. Germline V gene data show CDR1 as SGHVS and CDR2 as FQNEAQ. CDR3 coding DNA: TGTGCCAGCAGCCCGTGGGACCTCCAGGACTATGGCTACACCTTC. Its translation is CASSPWDLQDYGYTF.

This chain uses TRBV30 with TRBJ1-1; no firm D call. CDR3 size: 15 residues. Germline CDR1 reads GTSNPN; CDR2 reads SVGIG (reference sequence). V dropped 4 bases and J dropped 9 bases, with 24 bases sitting between them. CDR3 nucleotide sequence: TGTGCCTGGACCAAACTGCCGGACGGTAGGTTTCAAGCTTTCTTT. Its protein is CAWTKLPDGRFQAFF.

The rearrangement links TRBV2 to TRBJ2-7; perhaps TRBD2 as D (5 bases). Trimming took 2 bases from V and 3 from J, leaving 8 bases between them. The CDR3 totals 13 residues. Germline CDR1 reads SNHLY; CDR2 reads FYNNEI. Here the CDR3 DNA reads TGTGCCAGCAGTGAATTTCGGGGCTACGAGCAGTACTTC. This encodes CASSEFRGYEQYF. Full variable domain (outside the CDR3, taken from reference TRBV2 and TRBJ2-7): EPEVTQTPSHQVTQMGQEVILRCVPISNHLYFYWYRQILGQKVEFLVSFYNNEISEKSEIFDDQFSVERPDGSNFTLKIRSTKLEDSAMYFCASSEFRGYEQYFGPGTRLTVT.

This clonotype has at least ten counts. This chain uses TRBV11-2 with TRBJ2-1; TRBD1 aligns across 10 bases. Germline V gene data show CDR1 as SGHAT and CDR2 as FQNNGV. V dropped 2 bases and J dropped 8; count of bases not matched to a gene: 9. The CDR3 length is 16 residues. The CDR3 spells CASSLNFGTGDYEQFF. In DNA form, the CDR3 reads TGTGCCAGCAGCTTAAACTTCGGGACAGGGGATTATGAGCAGTTCTTC.

This clonotype was detected only a few times. The rearrangement uses TRBV5-1 and TRBJ2-2; D perhaps matches TRBD1 (5 bases). V gave up 3 bases and J gave up 5 bases, with 8 bases separating them. This CDR3 region has 13 residues. Germline V gives CDR1 SGHRS, CDR2 YFSETQ. The CDR3 DNA reads as TGCGCCAGCAGCTCTAGGGGAACCGGGGAGCTGTTTTTT. Translation gives CASSSRGTGELFF.